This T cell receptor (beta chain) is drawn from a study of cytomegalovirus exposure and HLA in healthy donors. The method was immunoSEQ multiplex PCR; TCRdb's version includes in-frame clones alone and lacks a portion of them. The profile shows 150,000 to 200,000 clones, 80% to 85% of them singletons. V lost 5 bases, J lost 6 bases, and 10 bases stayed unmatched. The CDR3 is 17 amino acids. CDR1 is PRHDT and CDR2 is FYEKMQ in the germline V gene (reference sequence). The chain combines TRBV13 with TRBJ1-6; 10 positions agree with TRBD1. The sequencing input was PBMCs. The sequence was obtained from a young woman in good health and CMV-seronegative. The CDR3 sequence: CASSPRQGADINSPLHF. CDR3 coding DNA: TGTGCCAGCAGCCCTCGACAGGGGGCCGACATTAATTCACCCCTCCACTTT.